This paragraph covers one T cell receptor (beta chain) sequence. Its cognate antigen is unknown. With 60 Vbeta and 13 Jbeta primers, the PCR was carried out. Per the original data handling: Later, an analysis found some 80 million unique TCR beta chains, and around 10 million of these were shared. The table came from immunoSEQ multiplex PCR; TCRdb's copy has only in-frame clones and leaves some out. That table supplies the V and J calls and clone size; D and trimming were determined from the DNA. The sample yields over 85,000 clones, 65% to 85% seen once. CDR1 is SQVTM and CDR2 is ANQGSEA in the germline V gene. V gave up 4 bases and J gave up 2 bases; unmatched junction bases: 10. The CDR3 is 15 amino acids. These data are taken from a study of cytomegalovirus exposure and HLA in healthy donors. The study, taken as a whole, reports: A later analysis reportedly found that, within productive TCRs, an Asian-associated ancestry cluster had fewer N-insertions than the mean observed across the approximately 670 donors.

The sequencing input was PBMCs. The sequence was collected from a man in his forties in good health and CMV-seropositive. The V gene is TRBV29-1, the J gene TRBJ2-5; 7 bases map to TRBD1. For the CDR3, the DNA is TGCAGCGTTGTTCAGGGGGACGTGTATCAAGAGACCCAGTACTTC. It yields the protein CSVVQGDVYQETQYF.